Following are 10 T cell receptor beta chains from one sample sequenced in a study of T-cell memory formation after mild COVID-19. From the 5' RACE reads, TCRdb called clonotypes with MiXCR, one entry per CDR3 protein. The sample shows approximately 250,000 distinct CDR3 sequences, roughly 14% of them seen only once. What was sequenced was PBMCs or a T cell subset sorted from them (not recorded which). These TCRs come from an adult woman who had mild COVID-19 (a few samples of this study predate the infection). Cell type and time point are not known.

The chain has TRBV9 and TRBJ1-6, with a tentative D call TRBD1 (5 bases). CDR1 is SGDLS, CDR2 YYNGEE, per germline. The CDR3 runs to 14 residues. V shed 3 bases and J shed 14 bases, with 18 bases lying between them. CDR3 DNA sequence: TGTGCCAGCAGCGCCGGGGCGAGGCCGGAGGCCCTCCACTTT. Translated, it gives CASSAGARPEALHF. Full variable domain (rest looked up from reference TRBV9 and TRBJ1-6): DSGVTQTPKHLITATGQRVTLRCSPRSGDLSVYWYQQSLDQGLQFLIQYYNGEERAKGNILERFSAQQFPDLHSELNLSSLELGDSALYFCASSAGARPEALHFGNGTRLTVT.

This chain links TRBV4-1 with TRBJ1-4; D perhaps matches TRBD1 (5 bases). The V and J ends lost 1 base and 5 bases respectively, with 11 bases between them. The CDR3 consists of 15 residues. The germline gives CDR1 MGHRA, CDR2 YSYEKL. The CDR3 coding sequence is TGCGCCAGCAGCCAAGTTTTGGGACGGAATGAAAAACTGTTTTTT. It translates to CASSQVLGRNEKLFF.

This clonotype appeared a few times. The rearrangement uses TRBV15 and TRBJ2-1; D unclear. Germline-derived CDR1 and CDR2 are LNHNV and YYDKDF (reference sequence). Trimming shortened V by 5 bases and J by 9 bases, and 14 bases separated the two germline ends. CDR3 size: 13 residues. This chain's CDR3 is CATSGYVVAEQFF. CDR3 bases: TGTGCCACCAGCGGATACGTTGTGGCTGAGCAGTTCTTC.

The CDR3 reads CASGGRAQLSGNTIYF. The CDR3 DNA follows: TGTGCCAGCGGTGGGAGGGCACAACTCTCTGGAAACACCATATATTTT. The chain has TRBV2 and TRBJ1-3; D remains ambiguous. Trimming removed 8 bases at V and 0 bases at J, with 17 bases between. This CDR3 contains 16 residues. CDR1 is SNHLY, CDR2 FYNNEI, per germline.

A few counts support this clonotype. This chain connects TRBV6-1 to TRBJ2-1; tentatively, D is TRBD1 or TRBD2 (6 bases each). V lost 0 bases, J lost 2 bases, and 20 bases lay in between. The CDR3 covers 19 residues. CDR1 and CDR2 (germline): MNHNS, SASEGT. The CDR3: CASSEARPTKGGPYNEQFF. The CDR3 DNA sequence: TGTGCCAGCAGTGAAGCGCGACCGACGAAGGGGGGACCCTACAATGAGCAGTTCTTC.

This clonotype showed up just a few times. The chain recombines TRBV14 with TRBJ2-2; D unresolved. The germline gives CDR1 SGHDN, CDR2 FVKESK. Trimming stripped 3 bases from V and 0 bases from J, with 8 bases between. This CDR3 is 15 amino acids long. CDR3 coding DNA: TGTGCCAGCAGCCAGAGCAGGACGAACACCGGGGAGCTGTTTTTT. Encoded protein: CASSQSRTNTGELFF.

The chain is built from TRBV7-9 and TRBJ2-1; TRBD2 matches 12 bases. V lost 6 bases to trimming and J lost 8 bases; unmatched junction nucleotides: 5. This CDR3 is 14 amino acids long. In germline, CDR1 is SEHNR, CDR2 FQNEAQ (reference sequence). DNA of the CDR3: TGTGCCAGCAGTCTAGCGGGAGGGCCAGATGAGCAGTTCTTC. It translates to CASSLAGGPDEQFF.

This clonotype was picked up many times. This chain uses TRBV5-1 with TRBJ1-1; D is uncertain. CDR1 and CDR2 from the germline V gene are SGHRS and YFSETQ. The CDR3 extends over 13 amino acids. Trimming took off 4 bases at V and 1 base at J, with 8 bases between the two ends. CDR3 in amino acids: CASSITQNTEAFF. CDR3 bases: TGCGCCAGCAGCATAACACAGAACACTGAAGCTTTCTTT.

This clonotype has just a few counts. The chain joins TRBV7-6 to TRBJ2-7, with TRBD2 matching 10 bases. Germline CDR1 reads SGHVS; CDR2 reads FNYEAQ. V was clipped by 0 bases and J by 4 bases; unmatched bases: 9. The CDR3 sequence is 17 residues long. Here the CDR3 reads CASSLASGRAGGYEQYF. The DNA of the CDR3 is TGTGCCAGCAGCTTAGCGAGCGGGAGGGCCGGTGGTTACGAGCAGTACTTC. The whole variable domain, filled in from reference TRBV7-6 and TRBJ2-7, reads GAGVSQSPRYKVTKRGQDVALRCDPISGHVSLYWYRQALGQGPEFLTYFNYEAQQDKSGLPNDRFSAERPEGSISTLTIQRTEQRDSAMYRCASSLASGRAGGYEQYFGPGTRLTVT.

This clonotype was found a few times. The CDR3 spells CAWETGRAFF. As DNA, the CDR3 is TGTGCCTGGGAAACCGGGCGGGCTTTCTTT. The chain employs TRBV30 and TRBJ1-1; no clear D gene. The V end was cut by 5 bases, the J end by 11 bases, with 12 bases between. Germline loops: CDR1 GTSNPN, CDR2 SVGIG (reference sequence). The CDR3 extends over 10 amino acids. The entire variable domain, with the rest obtained from reference TRBV30 and TRBJ1-1, is as follows: SQTIHQWPATLVQPVGSPLSLECTVEGTSNPNLYWYRQAAGRGLQLLFYSVGIGQISSEVPQNLSASRPQDRQFILSSKKLLLSDSGFYLCAWETGRAFFGQGTRLTVV.